This T cell receptor (beta chain) was identified in a study of T-cell reconstitution after alpha-beta-depleted transplantation in children. Study observations and caveats: Surviving recipient cells, namely T cells and thymic progenitors, were the source of high day-60 TCRbeta diversity in some patients. There were reportedly several hundred expanded graft clones from which alpha-beta T cells came about two months after transplant. Hyperexpanded clones declined; after one year, newly produced T cells mostly supplied diversity.

V was trimmed by 0 bases and J by 3 bases, leaving 9 bases between them. There are 14 residues in the CDR3. The germline CDR1 and CDR2 sequences are SGHDN and FVKESK. Unique molecular identifiers were incorporated during preparation of the TCRbeta library. TCRdb re-derived calls from the PCR reads in MiXCR, one entry per CDR3 protein. This table has 150,000 to 200,000 distinct CDR3 sequences, 11% appearing once. The table lists this clonotype with many counts. No antigen is known for it. This TCR was sampled from a boy aged 2 to 9 with acute myeloid leukemia, due to receive a stem cell transplant. The rearrangement links TRBV14 to TRBJ2-7; possible D gene TRBD2, 5 bases. This specimen was PBMCs, taken before TCRalphabeta/CD19-depleted stem cell transplant. The CDR3 protein is CASSQESGSYEQYF. DNA of the CDR3: TGTGCCAGCAGCCAAGAGTCGGGAAGCTACGAGCAGTACTTC.